Included here is one TCR beta chain sequence, with context. TCRdb's copy holds only in-frame clones and misses some; the assay was immunoSEQ multiplex PCR. The sample has about 140,000 clones; 85% to 90% are singletons. This record comes from a study of T cell responses to AZD1222 COVID-19 vaccine. The CDR3 extends over 14 amino acids. Germline V lookup: CDR1 SGHAT, CDR2 FQDESV (reference sequence). Trimming removed 6 bases from V and 2 bases from J, with 11 bases in between. This chain joins TRBV11-1 and TRBJ2-1; TRBD2 is a possible D gene (6 bases). This specimen was peripheral blood, taken 28 days after the second AZD1222 dose. This clonotype originated in an adult who received the AZD1222 COVID-19 vaccine. The CDR3 sequence is CASSRRGTYNEQFF. DNA for the CDR3: TGTGCCAGCAGTCGACGGGGGACCTACAATGAGCAGTTCTTC.